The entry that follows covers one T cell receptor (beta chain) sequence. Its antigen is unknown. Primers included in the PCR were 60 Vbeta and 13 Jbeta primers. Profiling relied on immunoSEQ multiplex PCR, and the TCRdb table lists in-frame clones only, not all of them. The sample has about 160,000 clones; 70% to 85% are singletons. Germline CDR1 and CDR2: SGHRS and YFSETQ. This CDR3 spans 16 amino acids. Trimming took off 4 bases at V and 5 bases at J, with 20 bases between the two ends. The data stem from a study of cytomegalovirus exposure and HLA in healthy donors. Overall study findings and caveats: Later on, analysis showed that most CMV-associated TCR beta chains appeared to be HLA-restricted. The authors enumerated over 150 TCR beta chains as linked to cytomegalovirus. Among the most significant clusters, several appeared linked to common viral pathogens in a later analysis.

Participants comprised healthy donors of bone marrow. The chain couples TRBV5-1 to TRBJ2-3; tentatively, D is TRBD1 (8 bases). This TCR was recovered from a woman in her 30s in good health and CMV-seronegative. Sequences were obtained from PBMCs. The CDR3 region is CASSPTGGTGGDTQYF. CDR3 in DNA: TGCGCCAGCAGCCCCACAGGGGGGACGGGGGGAGATACGCAGTATTTT.